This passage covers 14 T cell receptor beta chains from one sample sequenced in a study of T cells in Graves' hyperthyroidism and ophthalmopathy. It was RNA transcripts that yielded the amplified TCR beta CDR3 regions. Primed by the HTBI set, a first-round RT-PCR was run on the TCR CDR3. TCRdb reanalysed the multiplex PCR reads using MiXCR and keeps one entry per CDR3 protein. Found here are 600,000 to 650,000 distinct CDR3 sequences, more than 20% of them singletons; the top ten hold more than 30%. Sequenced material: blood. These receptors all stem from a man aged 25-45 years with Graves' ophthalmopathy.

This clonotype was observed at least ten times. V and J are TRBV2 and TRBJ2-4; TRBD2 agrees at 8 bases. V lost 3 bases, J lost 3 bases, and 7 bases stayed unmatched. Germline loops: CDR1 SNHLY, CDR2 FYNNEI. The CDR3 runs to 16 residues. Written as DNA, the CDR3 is TGTGCCAGCAGTGATGGGCTAGCGGGCGTCAAAAACATTCAGTACTTC. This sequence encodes CASSDGLAGVKNIQYF.

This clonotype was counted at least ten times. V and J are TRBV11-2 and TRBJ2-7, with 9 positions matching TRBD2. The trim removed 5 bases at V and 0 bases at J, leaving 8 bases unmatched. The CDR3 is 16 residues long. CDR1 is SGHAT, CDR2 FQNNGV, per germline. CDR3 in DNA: TGTGCCAGCAGCCAAGGTCAGCGGGAGGCCTCCTACGAGCAGTACTTC. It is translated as CASSQGQREASYEQYF.

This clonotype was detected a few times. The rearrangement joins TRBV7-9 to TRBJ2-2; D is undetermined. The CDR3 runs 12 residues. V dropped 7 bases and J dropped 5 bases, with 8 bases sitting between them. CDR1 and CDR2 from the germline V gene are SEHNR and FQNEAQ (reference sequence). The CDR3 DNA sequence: TGTGCCAGCACCCCACAGACCGGGGAGCTGTTTTTT. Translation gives CASTPQTGELFF. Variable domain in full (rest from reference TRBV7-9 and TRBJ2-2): DTGVSQNPRHKITKRGQNVTFRCDPISEHNRLYWYRQTLGQGPEFLTYFQNEAQLEKSRLLSDRFSAERPKGSFSTLEIQRTEQGDSAMYLCASTPQTGELFFGEGSRLTVL.

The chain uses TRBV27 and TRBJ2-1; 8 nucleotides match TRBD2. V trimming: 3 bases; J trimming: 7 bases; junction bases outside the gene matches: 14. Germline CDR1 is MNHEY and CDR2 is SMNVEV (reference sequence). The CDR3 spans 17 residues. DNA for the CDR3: TGTGCCAGCAGTTTGGTGGTTGTGGCTAGCGGGTCAAATGAGCAGTTCTTC. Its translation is CASSLVVVASGSNEQFF.

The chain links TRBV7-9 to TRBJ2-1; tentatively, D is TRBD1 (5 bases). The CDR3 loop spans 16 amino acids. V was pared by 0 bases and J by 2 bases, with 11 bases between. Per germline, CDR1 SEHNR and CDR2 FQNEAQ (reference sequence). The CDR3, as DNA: TGTGCCAGCAGCTTAGCGTCTCAGGGTGCCTACAATGAGCAGTTCTTC. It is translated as CASSLASQGAYNEQFF.

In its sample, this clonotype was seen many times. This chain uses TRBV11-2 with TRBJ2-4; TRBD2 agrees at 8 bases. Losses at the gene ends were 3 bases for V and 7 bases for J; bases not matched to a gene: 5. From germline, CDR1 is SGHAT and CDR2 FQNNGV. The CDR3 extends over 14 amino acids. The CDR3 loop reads CASSFSLAGNIQYF. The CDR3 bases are TGTGCCAGCAGCTTCTCTCTAGCGGGTAACATTCAGTACTTC.

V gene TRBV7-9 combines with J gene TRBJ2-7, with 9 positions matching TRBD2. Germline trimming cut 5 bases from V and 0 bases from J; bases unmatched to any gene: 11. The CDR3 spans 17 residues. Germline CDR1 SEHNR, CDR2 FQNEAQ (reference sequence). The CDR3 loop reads CASSPFPREGSSYEQYF. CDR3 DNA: TGTGCCAGCAGCCCGTTTCCGCGGGAGGGATCCTCCTACGAGCAGTACTTC.

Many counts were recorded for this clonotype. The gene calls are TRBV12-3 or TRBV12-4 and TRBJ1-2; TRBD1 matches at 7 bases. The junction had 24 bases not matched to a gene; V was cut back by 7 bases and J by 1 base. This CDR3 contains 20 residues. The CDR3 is CASTPFAPISGQRLNYGYTF. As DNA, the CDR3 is TGTGCCAGCACCCCTTTTGCACCCATTTCGGGACAGCGTCTTAACTATGGCTACACCTTC.

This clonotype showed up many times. The CDR3 DNA sequence: TGTGCCAGCAGCTTGATCGTAGGGCTGAACACTGAAGCTTTCTTT. Its translation: CASSLIVGLNTEAFF. The rearrangement uses TRBV7-2 and TRBJ1-1; D remains unclear. The CDR3 length is 15 residues. CDR1 and CDR2 (germline): SGHTA, FQGNSA. V was trimmed by 3 bases and J by 0 bases, leaving 11 bases between them. Together with reference TRBV7-2 and TRBJ1-1, the CDR3 gives the full variable domain: GAGVSQSPSNKVTEKGKDVELRCDPISGHTALYWYRQSLGQGLEFLIYFQGNSAPDKSGLPSDRFSAERTGGSVSTLTIQRTQQEDSAVYLCASSLIVGLNTEAFFGQGTRLTVV.

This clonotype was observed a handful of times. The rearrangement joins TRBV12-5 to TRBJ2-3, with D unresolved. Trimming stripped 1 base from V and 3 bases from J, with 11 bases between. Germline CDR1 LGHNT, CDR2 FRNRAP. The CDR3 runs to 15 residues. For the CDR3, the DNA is TGTGCTAGTGGTTTGGACGGGTTGGAGACAGATACGCAGTATTTT. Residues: CASGLDGLETDTQYF.

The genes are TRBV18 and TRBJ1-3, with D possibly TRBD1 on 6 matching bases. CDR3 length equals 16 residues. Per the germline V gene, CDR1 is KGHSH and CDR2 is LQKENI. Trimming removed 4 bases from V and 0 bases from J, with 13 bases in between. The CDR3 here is CASSRTDLLSGNTIYF. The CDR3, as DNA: TGTGCCAGCTCACGGACAGACCTACTCTCTGGAAACACCATATATTTT.

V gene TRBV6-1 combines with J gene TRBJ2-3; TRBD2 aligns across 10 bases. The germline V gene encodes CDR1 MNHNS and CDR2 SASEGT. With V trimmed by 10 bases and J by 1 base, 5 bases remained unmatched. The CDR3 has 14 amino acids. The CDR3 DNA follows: TGTGCCACACCCGGGACTAGCGGCACAGATACGCAGTATTTT. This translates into CATPGTSGTDTQYF.

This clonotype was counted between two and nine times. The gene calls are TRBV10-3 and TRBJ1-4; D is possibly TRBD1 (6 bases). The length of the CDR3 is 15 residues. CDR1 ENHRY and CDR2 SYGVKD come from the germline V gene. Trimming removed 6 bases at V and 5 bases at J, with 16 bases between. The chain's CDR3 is CAISSGRGENEKLFF. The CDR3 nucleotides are TGTGCCATCAGCTCTGGCAGGGGAGAGAATGAAAAACTGTTTTTT.

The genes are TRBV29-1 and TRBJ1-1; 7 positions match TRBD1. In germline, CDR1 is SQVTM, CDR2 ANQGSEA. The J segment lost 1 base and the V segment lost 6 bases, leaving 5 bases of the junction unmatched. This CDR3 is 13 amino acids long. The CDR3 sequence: CSVAQGPNTEAFF. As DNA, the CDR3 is TGCAGCGTCGCACAGGGGCCGAACACTGAAGCTTTCTTT.